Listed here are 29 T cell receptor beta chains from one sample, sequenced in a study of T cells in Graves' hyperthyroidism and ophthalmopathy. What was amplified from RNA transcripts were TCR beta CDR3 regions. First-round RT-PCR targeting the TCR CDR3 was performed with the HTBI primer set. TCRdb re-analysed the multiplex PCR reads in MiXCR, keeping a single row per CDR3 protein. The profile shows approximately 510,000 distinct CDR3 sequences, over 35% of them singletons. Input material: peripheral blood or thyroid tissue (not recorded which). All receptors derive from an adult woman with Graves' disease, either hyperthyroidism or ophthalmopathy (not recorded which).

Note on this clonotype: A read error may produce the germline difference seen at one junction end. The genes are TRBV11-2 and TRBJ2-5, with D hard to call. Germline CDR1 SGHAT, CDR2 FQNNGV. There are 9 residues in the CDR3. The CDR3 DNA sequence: TGTGCCTCGTTAGAGAACCAGTACTTC. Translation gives CASLENQYF.

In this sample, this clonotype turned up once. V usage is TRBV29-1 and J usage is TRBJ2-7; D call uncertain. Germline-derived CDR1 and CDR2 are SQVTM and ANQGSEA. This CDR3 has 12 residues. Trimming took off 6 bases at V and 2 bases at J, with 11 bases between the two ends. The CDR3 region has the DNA TGCAGCGTCCGTCTTGGGGCCTACGAGCAGTACTTC. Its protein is CSVRLGAYEQYF.

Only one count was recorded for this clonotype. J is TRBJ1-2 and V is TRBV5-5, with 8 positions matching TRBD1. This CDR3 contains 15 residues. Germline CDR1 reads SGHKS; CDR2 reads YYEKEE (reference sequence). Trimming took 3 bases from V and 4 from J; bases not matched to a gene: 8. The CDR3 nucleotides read TGTGCCAGCAGCTCGACAGGGGTCAGGTCCTATGGCTACACCTTC. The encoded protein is CASSSTGVRSYGYTF.

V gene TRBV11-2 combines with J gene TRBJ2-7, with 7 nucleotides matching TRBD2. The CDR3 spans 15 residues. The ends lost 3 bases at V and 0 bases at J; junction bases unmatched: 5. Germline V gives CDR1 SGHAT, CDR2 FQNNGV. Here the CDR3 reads CASSFSGLTSYEQYF. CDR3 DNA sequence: TGTGCCAGCAGCTTTAGCGGGCTAACCTCCTACGAGCAGTACTTC. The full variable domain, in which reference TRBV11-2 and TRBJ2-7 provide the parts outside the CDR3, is EAGVAQSPRYKIIEKRQSVAFWCNPISGHATLYWYQQILGQGPKLLIQFQNNGVVDDSQLPKDRFSAERLKGVDSTLKIQPAKLEDSAVYLCASSFSGLTSYEQYFGPGTRLTVT.

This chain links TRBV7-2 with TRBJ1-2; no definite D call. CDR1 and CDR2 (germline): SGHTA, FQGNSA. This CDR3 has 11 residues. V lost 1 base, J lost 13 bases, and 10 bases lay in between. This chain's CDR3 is CASSLGSRITF. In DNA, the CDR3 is TGTGCCAGCAGCTTAGGGAGTCGAATCACCTTC.

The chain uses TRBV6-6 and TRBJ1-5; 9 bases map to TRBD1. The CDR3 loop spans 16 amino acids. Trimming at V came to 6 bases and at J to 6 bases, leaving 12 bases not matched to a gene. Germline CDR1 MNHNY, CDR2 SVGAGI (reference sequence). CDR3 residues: CASRSRGGQGFQPQHF. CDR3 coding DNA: TGTGCCAGCAGATCCAGAGGGGGACAGGGATTTCAGCCCCAGCATTTT.

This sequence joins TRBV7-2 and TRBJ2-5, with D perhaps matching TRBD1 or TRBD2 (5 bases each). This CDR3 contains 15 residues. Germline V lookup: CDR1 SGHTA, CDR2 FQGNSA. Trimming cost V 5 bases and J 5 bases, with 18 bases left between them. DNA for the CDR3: TGTGCCAGCAGCGACCAAAGACGGGGCTGGGAGACCCAGTACTTC. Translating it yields CASSDQRRGWETQYF.

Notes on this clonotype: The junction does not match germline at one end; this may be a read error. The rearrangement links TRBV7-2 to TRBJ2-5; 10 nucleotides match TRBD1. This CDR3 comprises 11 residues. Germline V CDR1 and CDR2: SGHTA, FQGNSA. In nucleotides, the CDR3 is TGTGCCAGCAGTGCAACCGGGACAGGGGTGTTC. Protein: CASSATGTGVF. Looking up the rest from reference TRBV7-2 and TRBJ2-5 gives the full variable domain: GAGVSQSPSNKVTEKGKDVELRCDPISGHTALYWYRQSLGQGLEFLIYFQGNSAPDKSGLPSDRFSAERTGGSVSTLTIQRTQQEDSAVYLCASSATGTGVFGPGTRLLVL.

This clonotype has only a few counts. In nucleotides, the CDR3 is TGCAGTGTGAGGAAGGGCCACACTGAAGCTTTCTTT. It codes for CSVRKGHTEAFF. The V gene is TRBV20-1, the J gene TRBJ1-1; D is undetermined. Trimming cost V 7 bases and J 3 bases, with 12 bases left between them. The CDR3 extends over 12 amino acids. The germline gives CDR1 DFQATT, CDR2 SNEGSKA (reference sequence).

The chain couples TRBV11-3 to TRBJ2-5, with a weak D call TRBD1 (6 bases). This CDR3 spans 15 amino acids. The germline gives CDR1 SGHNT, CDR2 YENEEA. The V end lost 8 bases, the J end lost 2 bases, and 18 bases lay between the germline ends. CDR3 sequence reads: CASSRVGQTQETQYF. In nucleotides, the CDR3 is TGTGCCAGCTCACGAGTAGGACAGACACAAGAGACCCAGTACTTC.

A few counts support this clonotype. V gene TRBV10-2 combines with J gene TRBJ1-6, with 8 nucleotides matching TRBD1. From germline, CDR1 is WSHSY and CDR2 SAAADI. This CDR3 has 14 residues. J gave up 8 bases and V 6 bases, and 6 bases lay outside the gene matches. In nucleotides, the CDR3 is TGCGCCAGCAGAGCGGACAGGGATGATTCACCCCTCCACTTT. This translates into CASRADRDDSPLHF.

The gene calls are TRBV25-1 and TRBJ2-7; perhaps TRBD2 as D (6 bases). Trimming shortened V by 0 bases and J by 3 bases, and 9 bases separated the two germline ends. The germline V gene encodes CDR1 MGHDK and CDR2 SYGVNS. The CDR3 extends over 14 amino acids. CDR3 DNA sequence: TGTGCCAGCAGTGAATATAGCGGAGTCTACGAGCAGTACTTC. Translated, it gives CASSEYSGVYEQYF.

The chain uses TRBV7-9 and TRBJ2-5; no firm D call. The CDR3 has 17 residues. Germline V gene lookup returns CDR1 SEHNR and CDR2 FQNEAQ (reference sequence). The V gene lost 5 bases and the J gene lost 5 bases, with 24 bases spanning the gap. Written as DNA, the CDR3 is TGTGCCAGCAGCGTTGATTCCGGGCTTCGGGCAAGGGAGACCCAGTACTTC. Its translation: CASSVDSGLRARETQYF.

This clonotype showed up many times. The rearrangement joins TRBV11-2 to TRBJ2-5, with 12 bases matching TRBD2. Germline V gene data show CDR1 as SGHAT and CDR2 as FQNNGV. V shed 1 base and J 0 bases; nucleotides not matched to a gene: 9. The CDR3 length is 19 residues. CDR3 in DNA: TGTGCCAGCAGCTTAGGTTTGACTAGCGGGAGAGAGTACCAAGAGACCCAGTACTTC. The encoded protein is CASSLGLTSGREYQETQYF.

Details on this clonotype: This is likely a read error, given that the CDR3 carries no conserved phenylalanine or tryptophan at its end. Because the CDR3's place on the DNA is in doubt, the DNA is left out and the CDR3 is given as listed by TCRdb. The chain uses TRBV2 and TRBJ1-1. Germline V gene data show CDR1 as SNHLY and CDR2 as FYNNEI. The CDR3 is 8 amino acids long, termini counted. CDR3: CASDRFDI.

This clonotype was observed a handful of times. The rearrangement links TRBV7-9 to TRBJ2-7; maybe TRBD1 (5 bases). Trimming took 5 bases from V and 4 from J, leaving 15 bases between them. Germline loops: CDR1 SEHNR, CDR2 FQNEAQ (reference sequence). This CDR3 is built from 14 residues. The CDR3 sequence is CASSQGLAGYEQYF. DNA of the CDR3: TGTGCCAGCAGCCAAGGGTTGGCAGGGTACGAGCAGTACTTC.

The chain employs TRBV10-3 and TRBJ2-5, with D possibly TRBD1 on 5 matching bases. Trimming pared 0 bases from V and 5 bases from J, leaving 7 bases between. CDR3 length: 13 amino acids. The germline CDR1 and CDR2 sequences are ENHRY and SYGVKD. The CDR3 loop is CAISESGDETQYF. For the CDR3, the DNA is TGTGCCATCAGTGAGTCAGGGGATGAGACCCAGTACTTC.

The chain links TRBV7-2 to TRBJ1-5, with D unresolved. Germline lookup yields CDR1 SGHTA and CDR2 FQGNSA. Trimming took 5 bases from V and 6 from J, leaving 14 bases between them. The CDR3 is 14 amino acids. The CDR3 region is CASSLRNSGQPQHF. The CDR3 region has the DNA TGTGCCAGCAGCCTTAGAAATTCGGGTCAGCCCCAGCATTTT.

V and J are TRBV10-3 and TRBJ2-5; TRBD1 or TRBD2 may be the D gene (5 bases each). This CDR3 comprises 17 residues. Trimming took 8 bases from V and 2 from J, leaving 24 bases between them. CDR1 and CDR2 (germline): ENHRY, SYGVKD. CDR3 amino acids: CAIQPGRGQGSQETQYF. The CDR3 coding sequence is TGTGCCATCCAACCGGGACGGGGCCAGGGCTCTCAAGAGACCCAGTACTTC.

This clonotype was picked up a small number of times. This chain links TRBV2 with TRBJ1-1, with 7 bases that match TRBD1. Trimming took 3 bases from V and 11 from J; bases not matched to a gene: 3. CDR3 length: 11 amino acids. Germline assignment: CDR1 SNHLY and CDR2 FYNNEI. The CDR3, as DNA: TGTGCCAGCAGTGAGACAGGGTGGGCTTTCTTT. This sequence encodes CASSETGWAFF.

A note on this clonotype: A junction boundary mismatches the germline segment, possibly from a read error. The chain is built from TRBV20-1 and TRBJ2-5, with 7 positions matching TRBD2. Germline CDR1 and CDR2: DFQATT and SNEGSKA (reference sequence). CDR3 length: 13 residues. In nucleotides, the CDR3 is TGCAGTGCAAGAGCGGGACGAGGAGAGACCCAGTACTTC. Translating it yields CSARAGRGETQYF.

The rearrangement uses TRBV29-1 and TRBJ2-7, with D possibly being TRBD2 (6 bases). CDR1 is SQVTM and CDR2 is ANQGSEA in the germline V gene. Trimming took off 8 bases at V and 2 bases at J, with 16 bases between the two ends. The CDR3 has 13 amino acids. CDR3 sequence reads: CSLAERVPYEQYF. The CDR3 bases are TGCAGCTTGGCCGAGCGGGTTCCCTACGAGCAGTACTTC.

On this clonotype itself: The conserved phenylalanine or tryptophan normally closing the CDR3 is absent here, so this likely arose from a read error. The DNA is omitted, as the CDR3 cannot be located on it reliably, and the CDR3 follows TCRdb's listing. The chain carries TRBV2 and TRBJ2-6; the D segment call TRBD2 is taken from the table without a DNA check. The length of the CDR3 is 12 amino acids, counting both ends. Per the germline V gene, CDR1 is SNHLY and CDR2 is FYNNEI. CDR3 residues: CASSDGSASGSL.

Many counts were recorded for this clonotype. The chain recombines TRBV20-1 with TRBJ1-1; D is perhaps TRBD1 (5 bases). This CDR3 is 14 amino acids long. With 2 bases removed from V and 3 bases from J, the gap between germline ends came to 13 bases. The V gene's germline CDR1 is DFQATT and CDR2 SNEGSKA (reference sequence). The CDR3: CSARRGGEDTEAFF. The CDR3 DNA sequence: TGCAGTGCTAGACGGGGGGGGGAGGACACTGAAGCTTTCTTT.

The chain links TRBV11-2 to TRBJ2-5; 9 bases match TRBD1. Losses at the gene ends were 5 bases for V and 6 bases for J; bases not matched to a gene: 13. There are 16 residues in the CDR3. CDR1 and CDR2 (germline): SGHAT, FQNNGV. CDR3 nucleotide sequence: TGTGCCAGCAGCCAACCGACAGGGGGTCTGGGAAAGACCCAGTACTTC. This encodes CASSQPTGGLGKTQYF.

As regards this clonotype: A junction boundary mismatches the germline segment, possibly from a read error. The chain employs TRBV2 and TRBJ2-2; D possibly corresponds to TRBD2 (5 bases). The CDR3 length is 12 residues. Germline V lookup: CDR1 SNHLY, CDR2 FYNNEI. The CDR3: CASNGDSGELLF. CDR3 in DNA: TGTGCCAGCAATGGAGACTCCGGGGAGCTGCTTTTT.

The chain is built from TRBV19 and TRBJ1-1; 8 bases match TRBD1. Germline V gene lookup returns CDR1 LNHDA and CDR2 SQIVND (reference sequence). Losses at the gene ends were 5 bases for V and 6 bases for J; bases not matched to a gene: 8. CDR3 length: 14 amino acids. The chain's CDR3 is CASSPRGQKSEAFF. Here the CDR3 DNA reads TGTGCCAGTAGTCCCAGGGGGCAGAAGTCTGAAGCTTTCTTT.

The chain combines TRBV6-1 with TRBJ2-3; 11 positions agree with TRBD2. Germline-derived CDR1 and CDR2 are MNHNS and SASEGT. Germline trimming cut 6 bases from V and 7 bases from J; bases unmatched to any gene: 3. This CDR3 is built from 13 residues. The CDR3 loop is CASSRLAGNTQYF. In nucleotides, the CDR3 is TGTGCCAGCAGCCGACTAGCGGGAAATACGCAGTATTTT.

This CDR3 is CASSQGGGLNTGELFF. The CDR3 bases are TGCGCCAGCAGCCAAGGGGGCGGCTTGAACACCGGGGAGCTGTTTTTT. The chain employs TRBV4-3 and TRBJ2-2, with D perhaps TRBD1 (5 bases). The length of the CDR3 is 16 residues. Germline V gene lookup returns CDR1 LGHNA and CDR2 YSLEER. Trimming removed 1 base at V and 1 base at J, with 10 bases between.